The 17 T cell receptor beta chains given below trace back to one sample, sequenced in a study of CXCR3-negative and CXCR3-positive naive CD8 T cells. cDNA libraries for TRB were generated by 5' RACE incorporating UMI labels. Using the 5' RACE reads, TCRdb records one entry per CDR3 protein without DNA. The data show more than 65,000 distinct CDR3 sequences, and the top ten clones hold approximately 1.5%. Sequenced sample: naive CXCR3- CD8+ T cells from blood. The sample's subset: CD45RO-CCR7+CD27+CD95- naive CD8+ T cells lacking CXCR3 (TNR3-). Receptor source: a human donor in good health. Some clones in this sample may be carry-over from other donors' samples.

The CDR3 spells CASRPHWDTQYF. The J gene is TRBJ2-3, the V gene TRBV11-2. This CDR3 is built from 12 residues. CDR1 SGHAT and CDR2 FQNNGV come from the germline V gene.

This chain uses TRBV28 with TRBJ1-2; without DNA, the TCRdb call of TRBD1 cannot be checked. Germline-derived CDR1 and CDR2 are MDHEN and SYDVKM. The CDR3 sequence is 13 residues long. The CDR3 sequence is CASSLRGDYGYTF.

The chain uses TRBV6-2 or TRBV6-3 and TRBJ2-1. The CDR3 totals 11 residues. Germline loops: CDR1 MNHEY, CDR2 SVGEGT. CDR3 loop: CASRFGVWQFF.

The J gene is TRBJ2-3, the V gene TRBV24-1; there is no DNA to check the TCRdb D call of TRBD1. In germline, CDR1 is KGHDR, CDR2 SFDVKD. The CDR3 sequence is 15 residues long. The CDR3 spells CATSDPTGSTDTQYF.

The V gene is TRBV28, the J gene TRBJ1-1; checking the TCRdb D call of TRBD1 is not possible without DNA. The CDR3 sequence is 14 residues long. Germline-derived CDR1 and CDR2 are MDHEN and SYDVKM. CDR3 in amino acids: CASSLTGAGTEAFF. Drawing the rest from reference TRBV28 and TRBJ1-1, the complete variable domain is DVKVTQSSRYLVKRTGEKVFLECVQDMDHENMFWYRQDPGLGLRLIYFSYDVKMKEKGDIPEGYSVSREKKERFSLILESASTNQTSMYLCASSLTGAGTEAFFGQGTRLTVV.

The rearrangement joins TRBV20-1 to TRBJ1-2; lacking DNA, the TRBD1 call made by TCRdb goes unchecked. This CDR3 contains 13 residues. CDR1 is DFQATT, CDR2 SNEGSKA, per germline (reference sequence). The CDR3 reads CSVSEQAVYGYTF.

This rearrangement joins TRBV19 to TRBJ2-2; without DNA, the TCRdb call of TRBD2 cannot be checked. There are 12 residues in the CDR3. CDR1 and CDR2 from the germline V gene are LNHDA and SQIVND (reference sequence). The CDR3 spells CASLDPSRELFF. Filled out from reference TRBV19 and TRBJ2-2, the complete variable domain reads DGGITQSPKYLFRKEGQNVTLSCEQNLNHDAMYWYRQDPGQGLRLIYYSQIVNDFQKGDIAEGYSVSREKKESFPLTVTSAQKNPTAFYLCASLDPSRELFFGEGSRLTVL.

This chain links TRBV11-2 with TRBJ2-1; TCRdb outputs TRBD2, but without DNA this stays unchecked. The CDR3 covers 15 residues. Germline values: CDR1 SGHAT, CDR2 FQNNGV. This CDR3 is CASGTKAGVYNEQFF.

The gene calls are TRBV5-1 and TRBJ2-5; TCRdb's D gene call, TRBD2, goes unchecked for lack of DNA. CDR1 and CDR2 from the germline V gene are SGHRS and YFSETQ. The CDR3 is made up of 15 amino acids. CDR3 in amino acids: CASRGSGALQETQYF.

J is TRBJ2-1 and V is TRBV28; TCRdb gives TRBD2 as the D gene, but with no DNA this cannot be confirmed. Germline assignment: CDR1 MDHEN and CDR2 SYDVKM. The CDR3 covers 16 residues. The chain's CDR3 is CASSLGLTLSSNEQFF.

J is TRBJ2-1 and V is TRBV5-4; TCRdb's D call of TRBD2 is untestable without DNA. The germline CDR1 and CDR2 sequences are SGHNT and YYREEE (reference sequence). CDR3 length: 17 amino acids. CDR3: CASSRDLIAGGPNEQFF.

The V call is TRBV7-3, the J call TRBJ1-1. The CDR3 totals 13 residues. Per the germline V gene, CDR1 is SGHTA and CDR2 is FQGTGA. CDR3 sequence reads: CASSLRMYTEAFF.

The genes are TRBV20-1 and TRBJ1-2; the TCRdb call, TRBD1, lacks DNA for checking. CDR1 and CDR2 from the germline V gene are DFQATT and SNEGSKA (reference sequence). The CDR3 length is 12 residues. The CDR3 is CSAPGPWGGYTF.

This chain connects TRBV15 to TRBJ2-5; the D call from TCRdb, TRBD1, cannot be confirmed without DNA. Germline assignment: CDR1 LNHNV and CDR2 YYDKDF (reference sequence). The CDR3 runs 16 residues. CDR3 protein: CATSRDRDRAQETQYF.

V usage is TRBV3-1 and J usage is TRBJ2-3; the D call of TRBD1 rests on TCRdb alone, since no DNA is present to check it. Germline V gene sequence: CDR1 LGHDT, CDR2 YNNKEL (reference sequence). This CDR3 has 13 residues. CDR3 protein: CASRGETTDTQYF.

The gene calls are TRBV7-9 and TRBJ2-1. From germline, CDR1 is SEHNR and CDR2 FQNEAQ (reference sequence). CDR3 length: 14 residues. CDR3: CASSSSRGPNEQFF.

This sequence joins TRBV28 and TRBJ2-2; TCRdb gives TRBD1 as the D gene, but with no DNA this cannot be confirmed. The CDR3 has 15 residues. The germline V gene encodes CDR1 MDHEN and CDR2 SYDVKM. The CDR3 spells CASSLGGMDTGELFF.